The T cell receptor (beta chain) described here comes from a study of T cell repertoires in cytomegalovirus infection. As for the study in general: Recently identified HLA-C-restricted CMV epitopes were among the peptides used. Public TCR beta signatures marked donors with CMV infection and the matching HLA. Study-wide results and caveats: HLA-C-restricted CMV-specific TCR beta clonotypes prevailed in the ex vivo response. The cumulative frequency of public TCR beta families distinguished individuals who carried CMV together with the relevant HLA.

CDR1 is LGHNA, CDR2 YSLEER, per germline. With 1 base removed from V and 0 bases from J, the gap between germline ends came to 10 bases. CDR3 length: 15 amino acids. The sample holds a few counts of this clonotype. Its antigen is unknown. MiXCR, run by TCRdb on the reads, gives a single entry per CDR3 protein. The sample lists approximately 590,000 distinct CDR3 sequences, approximately 40% occurring once. The V and J genes are TRBV4-3 and TRBJ2-7; D is ambiguous. The receptor was isolated from a human donor in good health (CMV status not recorded). Some clones in this sample may be carry-over from other donors' samples. This material consisted of cultured PBMCs, taken from culture after CMV antigen stimulation. The CDR3 sequence is CASSQGFGVSYEQYF. The CDR3 DNA is TGCGCCAGCAGCCAAGGATTTGGAGTCTCCTACGAGCAGTACTTC.